Sequencing of this T cell receptor beta chain was carried out in a study of shared clonotypes between healthy human individuals. Study results and limitations: Incompleteness in sorted-subset sequencing, despite large depth, was shown by rarefaction. Read depth was anticipated to influence clonotype sharing among donors.

This CDR3 spans 13 amino acids. Germline V gene lookup returns CDR1 LNHDA and CDR2 SQIVND (reference sequence). Deletions cut 1 base from V and 5 bases from J, with 8 bases between. On this clone itself: Its matching antigen is unknown.

Healthy HIV-negative adults with no recent acute infections or vaccinations were recruited as donors. Using immunoSEQ multiplex PCR, the repertoire was profiled, and TCRdb retains in-frame clones only, with some absent. The repertoire has about 980,000 clones, approximately 76% of them found once; the top ten carry roughly 1.5%. The source of this sequence is a man between 18 and 29 years old in good health. The sample taken for sequencing was memory CD4+ T cells sorted from blood. Stated subset: CD45RA-negative fraction. J is TRBJ1-1 and V is TRBV19; TRBD1 is a possible D gene (6 bases). The CDR3 DNA reads as TGTGCCAGTAGTATAGCAGGGGTTACTGAAGCTTTCTTT. Translating it yields CASSIAGVTEAFF.